The clone carrying this T cell receptor (beta chain) has just one count. Its antigen is undetermined. The length of the CDR3 is 13 residues. The germline gives CDR1 SGHAT, CDR2 FQNNGV. The J segment lost 7 bases and the V segment lost 4 bases, leaving 0 bases of the junction unmatched. This entry belongs to a study of cytomegalovirus exposure and HLA in healthy donors. Study-level results: Specificity of a few CMV-associated chains for CMV antigens was verified in vitro. A highly shared variant cluster was judged a likely technical artifact.

The PCR had 60 Vbeta and 13 Jbeta primers. Repertoires were generated with immunoSEQ multiplex PCR, while TCRdb's copy carries only in-frame clones and drops some. This sample carries a few hundred thousand clones, 80% to 95% of them seen once, and the ten largest clones take about 1.5%. What was sequenced was PBMCs. The gene calls are TRBV11-2 and TRBJ2-2, with 10 positions matching TRBD1. This sequence originates from a girl aged 2 to 10 in good health and CMV-seronegative. DNA of the CDR3: TGTGCCAGCAGCTGGACAGGGGGCGGGGAGCTGTTTTTT. This translates into CASSWTGGGELFF.